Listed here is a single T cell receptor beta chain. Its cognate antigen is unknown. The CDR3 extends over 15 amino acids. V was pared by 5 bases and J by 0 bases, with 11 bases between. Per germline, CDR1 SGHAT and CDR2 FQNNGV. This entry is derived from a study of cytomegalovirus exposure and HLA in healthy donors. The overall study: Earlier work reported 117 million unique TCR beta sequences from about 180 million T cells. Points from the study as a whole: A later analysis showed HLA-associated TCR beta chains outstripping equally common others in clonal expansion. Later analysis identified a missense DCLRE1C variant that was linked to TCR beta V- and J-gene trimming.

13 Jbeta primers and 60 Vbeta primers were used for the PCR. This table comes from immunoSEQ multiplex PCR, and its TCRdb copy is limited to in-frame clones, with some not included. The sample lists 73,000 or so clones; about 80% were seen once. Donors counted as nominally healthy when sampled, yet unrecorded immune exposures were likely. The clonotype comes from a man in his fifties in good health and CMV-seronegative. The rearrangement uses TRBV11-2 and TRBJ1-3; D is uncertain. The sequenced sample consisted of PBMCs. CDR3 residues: CASSPRKSSGNTIYF. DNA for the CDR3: TGTGCCAGCAGCCCGAGAAAGAGCTCTGGAAACACCATATATTTT.